This TCR beta chain came from a study of blood T cell repertoires in COVID-19. Here immunoSEQ multiplex PCR was the method, and the copy in TCRdb shows in-frame clones only, minus some. Found here are about 220,000 clones, 70% to 90% of them singletons; the top ten hold around 3%. Germline lookup yields CDR1 SEHNR and CDR2 FQNEAQ (reference sequence). This CDR3 has 16 amino acids. V gave up 5 bases and J gave up 4 bases; unmatched junction bases: 6. The clonotype was recovered from a man between 45 and 60 years old who had recovered from COVID-19. V and J are TRBV7-9 and TRBJ2-2, with 11 bases fitting TRBD2. Source material: peripheral blood. CDR3 in amino acids: CASSIPTSGSTGELFF. The CDR3 nucleotides read TGTGCCAGCAGCATTCCAACTAGCGGGAGCACCGGGGAGCTGTTTTTT.